This T cell receptor (beta chain) came from a study of T cells expressing NK-cell markers. As for the study in general: One of eight sequenced donors was HCMV-seronegative; the other seven were seropositive. Study-level points and caveats: NKG2C+ dominant clonotype frequencies in 6 or 7 donors were roughly 1.0-7.0% of CD8+ T cells.

Libraries used 5'RACE template switching adding universal primer site and UMIs. One entry per CDR3 protein, without DNA, is what TCRdb gives after re-calling the 5' RACE reads. This sample's clone table lists some 190,000 distinct CDR3 sequences. To note about this clonotype: Its antigen is unknown.

The CDR3 is 13 amino acids. CDR1 and CDR2 (germline): LNHNV, YYDKDF (reference sequence). This clonotype was sampled from a man aged 18-70 years in good health. The chain employs TRBV15 and TRBJ2-1. Specimen: blood T cells: a sorted CD56 or NKG2C T cell subset, CD4+ or CD8+ T cells, or bulk PBMC T cells (not recorded which). CDR3 sequence: CATSEGTYNEQFF.